The TCR beta chain described here comes from a study of cytomegalovirus exposure and HLA in healthy donors. General study findings and limits: DRB1 showed the most TCR associations and HLA-C the fewest in a later analysis, as rates varied by HLA locus.

13 Jbeta primers and 60 Vbeta primers were used for the PCR. Measured with immunoSEQ multiplex PCR; TCRdb has only the in-frame clones, and not every one. The data show some 200,000 clones, 70% to 80% seen once. From germline, CDR1 is LGHNA and CDR2 YNFKEQ. There are 15 residues in the CDR3. Losses at the gene ends were 3 bases for V and 1 base for J; bases not matched to a gene: 0. To note about this clone: Its antigen is undetermined.

This chain connects TRBV4-2 to TRBJ2-7, with TRBD2 matching 13 bases. This clonotype was obtained from a woman in her sixties or seventies in good health and CMV-seropositive. What was sequenced was PBMCs. The CDR3 region is CASSQTSGGSYEQYF. The CDR3 DNA follows: TGTGCCAGCAGCCAGACTAGCGGGGGGTCCTACGAGCAGTACTTC.